This T cell receptor (beta chain) was sequenced during a study of cytomegalovirus exposure and HLA in healthy donors. Findings and caveats of the study: Accounts indicate the classifier identified cytomegalovirus status with strong specificity and sensitivity. Association with HLA alleles at 0.05 false discovery rate was found for 17,000 or so TCR beta sequences in a later analysis. Reported findings show TCR beta sequences accurately forecast HLA-A and HLA-B alleles in most subjects. Near-uniform donor sequencing depth was presumed by presence/absence analyses.

Primers included in the PCR were 60 Vbeta and 13 Jbeta primers. The method was immunoSEQ multiplex PCR; TCRdb's version includes in-frame clones alone and lacks a portion of them. The table includes some 160,000 clones, around 73% detected once. With regard to this clone: Its antigen remains unidentified.

This clonotype was obtained from a woman aged 18-35 years in good health and CMV-seropositive. The sample taken for sequencing was PBMCs.

Written as DNA, the CDR3 is TGTGCCAGCAGCCTATTGGGAGGGACGAACACTGAAGCTTTCTTT. It is translated as CASSLLGGTNTEAFF. This chain links TRBV6-5 with TRBJ1-1, with D possibly being TRBD1 (5 bases). The CDR3 runs to 15 residues. The V gene lost 6 bases and the J gene lost 1 base, with 15 bases spanning the gap. The germline CDR1 and CDR2 sequences are MNHEY and SVGAGI.